These 19 T cell receptor beta chains originate from one sample sequenced in a study of radiotherapy plus CTLA-4 blockade in lung cancer. TCRdb's copy holds only in-frame clones and misses some; the assay was immunoSEQ multiplex PCR. The data hold about 73,000 clones, with roughly 91% observed a single time. The specimen comprised peripheral blood, sampled from a patient treated with radiotherapy plus ipilimumab. These receptors originate from a human donor with non-small cell lung cancer that progressed on radiotherapy plus ipilimumab.

The rearrangement links TRBV5-6 to TRBJ2-7, with D tentatively TRBD1 (6 bases). CDR1 SGHDT and CDR2 YYEEEE come from the germline V gene. The CDR3 has 12 residues. The V end was cut by 1 base, the J end by 7 bases, with 9 bases between. The chain's CDR3 is CASSLNRVEQYF. CDR3 coding DNA: TGTGCCAGCAGCTTGAACAGGGTTGAGCAGTACTTC.

The chain uses TRBV2 and TRBJ2-7; TRBD2 aligns across 12 bases. Germline CDR1 reads SNHLY; CDR2 reads FYNNEI. The CDR3 sequence is 14 residues long. With V trimmed by 1 base and J by 6 bases, 1 base remained unmatched. The CDR3 loop is CASSEGTSGTEQYF. The CDR3 nucleotides read TGTGCCAGCAGTGAAGGGACTAGCGGGACCGAGCAGTACTTC.

This clone was seen just once. The chain is built from TRBV7-2 and TRBJ1-5, with 8 bases identical to TRBD1. The germline V gene encodes CDR1 SGHTA and CDR2 FQGNSA. Losses at the gene ends were 5 bases for V and 6 bases for J; bases not matched to a gene: 3. The CDR3 covers 13 residues. The CDR3 is CASSMDRVQPQHF. The DNA for the CDR3 is TGTGCCAGCAGCATGGACAGGGTTCAGCCCCAGCATTTT.

The table lists this clone with a count of one. The J gene is TRBJ1-2, the V gene TRBV5-1; TRBD1 agrees at 8 bases. The CDR3 sequence is 15 residues long. The germline CDR1 and CDR2 sequences are SGHRS and YFSETQ. Trimming took 0 bases from V and 8 from J; bases not matched to a gene: 9. CDR3 in amino acids: CASSLGDRQGSGYTF. The DNA of the CDR3 is TGCGCCAGCAGCTTGGGGGACCGACAGGGGAGCGGCTACACCTTC.

CDR3 nucleotide sequence: TGTGCCTGGACAAAGACAGGGGGAAGGGAGCAGTACTTC. Protein product: CAWTKTGGREQYF. The chain joins TRBV30 to TRBJ2-7, with 9 positions matching TRBD1. The CDR3 runs to 13 residues. Looked up from germline, CDR1 is GTSNPN and CDR2 is SVGIG (reference sequence). V trimming: 4 bases; J trimming: 7 bases; junction bases outside the gene matches: 8.

This clone was seen just once. This chain links TRBV6-6 with TRBJ2-7; D perhaps matches TRBD2 (6 bases). Between the trimmed V and J ends, which lost 6 bases and 2 bases, there was a span of 17 bases. Germline V CDR1 and CDR2: MNHNY, SVGAGI (reference sequence). The CDR3 consists of 15 residues. CDR3 in DNA: TGTGCCAGCAGGGAGGGTTATCAGGGAACCTACGAGCAGTACTTC. Protein: CASREGYQGTYEQYF.

The chain employs TRBV28 and TRBJ2-1; no clear D. CDR3 length equals 15 residues. The ends were cut back, 6 bases at V and 8 bases at J, with 20 bases in the middle. From germline, CDR1 is MDHEN and CDR2 SYDVKM. CDR3: CASRAPRAGLYEQFF. As DNA, the CDR3 is TGTGCCAGCAGGGCTCCCCGGGCAGGTCTCTATGAGCAGTTCTTC. Combining the CDR3 with reference TRBV28 and TRBJ2-1 gives the whole variable domain DVKVTQSSRYLVKRTGEKVFLECVQDMDHENMFWYRQDPGLGLRLIYFSYDVKMKEKGDIPEGYSVSREKKERFSLILESASTNQTSMYLCASRAPRAGLYEQFFGPGTRLTVL.

The chain couples TRBV7-8 to TRBJ2-1; 7 nucleotides match TRBD2. J lost 8 bases, V lost 1 base, and 8 bases had no gene match. CDR3 length: 15 amino acids. Germline lookup yields CDR1 SGHVS and CDR2 FQNEAQ. CDR3 DNA: TGTGCCAGCAGCTTAGTGGTGGGAGGGTTGGATGAGCAGTTCTTC. This translates into CASSLVVGGLDEQFF.

This rearrangement joins TRBV11-2 to TRBJ2-7, with D perhaps TRBD1 (6 bases). The length of the CDR3 is 16 residues. Germline CDR1 and CDR2: SGHAT and FQNNGV. The V and J ends lost 3 bases and 1 base respectively, with 16 bases between them. CDR3 protein: CASSLSPGHPSYEQYF. The CDR3 DNA is TGTGCCAGCAGCTTGTCCCCGGGACACCCTTCCTACGAGCAGTACTTC.

Here the CDR3 reads CASSRDTTDTQYF. CDR3 coding DNA: TGTGCCAGCAGTCGTGACACGACAGATACGCAGTATTTT. The rearrangement links TRBV2 to TRBJ2-3; D is unclear. The CDR3 runs to 13 residues. V was clipped by 5 bases and J by 3 bases, with 9 bases between them. The germline gives CDR1 SNHLY, CDR2 FYNNEI.

CDR3 in amino acids: CASSLPGSSYEQYV. As DNA, the CDR3 is TGTGCCAGCTCTCTACCGGGCTCCTCCTACGAGCAGTACGTC. The J gene is TRBJ2-7, the V gene TRBV2; D gene ambiguous. The germline V and J ends were trimmed by 8 bases and 0 bases, with 14 bases remaining between them. The length of the CDR3 is 14 residues. The germline gives CDR1 SNHLY, CDR2 FYNNEI.

This chain connects TRBV18 to TRBJ1-1; possibly TRBD1 for D (6 bases). In germline, CDR1 is KGHSH, CDR2 LQKENI. Trimming pared 0 bases from V and 2 bases from J, leaving 13 bases between. The CDR3 is 16 amino acids. CDR3 sequence: CASSPPSTGSNTEAFF. The CDR3 bases are TGTGCCAGCTCACCACCGTCGACAGGCTCTAACACTGAAGCTTTCTTT. Using reference TRBV18 and TRBJ1-1 for the parts outside the CDR3, the full variable domain is NAGVMQNPRHLVRRRGQEARLRCSPMKGHSHVYWYRQLPEEGLKFMVYLQKENIIDESGMPKERFSAEFPKEGPSILRIQQVVRGDSAAYFCASSPPSTGSNTEAFFGQGTRLTVV.

J is TRBJ2-5 and V is TRBV6-6; D remains unclear. With 0 bases removed from V and 5 bases from J, the gap between germline ends came to 4 bases. The CDR3 is 12 amino acids. The germline CDR1 and CDR2 sequences are MNHNY and SVGAGI (reference sequence). The chain's CDR3 is CASSYSRETQYF. DNA for the CDR3: TGTGCCAGCAGTTACTCTCGGGAGACCCAGTACTTC.

The V call is TRBV7-3, the J call TRBJ2-3, with TRBD2 as a possible D gene (6 bases). V lost 5 bases, J lost 2 bases, and 14 bases lay in between. The CDR3 is made up of 15 amino acids. CDR1 is SGHTA and CDR2 is FQGTGA in the germline V gene. CDR3 in amino acids: CASSPGTRNTDTQYF. The CDR3 coding sequence is TGTGCCAGCAGCCCCGGGACTCGAAACACAGATACGCAGTATTTT.

The chain has TRBV19 and TRBJ1-3, with 7 bases matching TRBD1. J lost 8 bases, V lost 4 bases, and 8 bases had no gene match. Looked up from germline, CDR1 is LNHDA and CDR2 is SQIVND (reference sequence). The CDR3 has 14 residues. The CDR3 nucleotides are TGTGCCAGTAGTACGACAGGGAACGGGGACACCATATATTTT. Its protein product is CASSTTGNGDTIYF.

This clone has just one count. The chain carries TRBV28 and TRBJ1-5, with 10 bases that match TRBD1. CDR3 length equals 20 residues. Per germline, CDR1 MDHEN and CDR2 SYDVKM. The V and J ends lost 2 bases and 1 base, in that order; junction bases with no gene match: 14. CDR3 amino acids: CASSLIPWGTGEWSNQPQHF. The CDR3 DNA is TGTGCCAGCAGTTTAATACCGTGGGGGACAGGGGAATGGAGCAATCAGCCCCAGCATTTT. The full variable domain, rest sourced from reference TRBV28 and TRBJ1-5, is DVKVTQSSRYLVKRTGEKVFLECVQDMDHENMFWYRQDPGLGLRLIYFSYDVKMKEKGDIPEGYSVSREKKERFSLILESASTNQTSMYLCASSLIPWGTGEWSNQPQHFGDGTRLSIL.

On this clone: At one of its ends the junction is not consistent with the germline gene, which may arise from a read error. J is TRBJ2-2 and V is TRBV7-9, with 7 bases aligning to TRBD1. The germline gives CDR1 SEHNR, CDR2 FQNEAQ (reference sequence). The CDR3 totals 15 residues. Written as DNA, the CDR3 is TGTACCAGCAGCTACCCGGACAGGTCGGGAGGGGAGCTGTTTTTT. It specifies CTSSYPDRSGGELFF.

This sequence joins TRBV7-9 and TRBJ2-2; no clear D. The CDR3 spans 11 residues. V lost 7 bases and J 5 bases, leaving 5 bases between the germline ends. Germline values: CDR1 SEHNR, CDR2 FQNEAQ (reference sequence). Written as DNA, the CDR3 is TGTGCCAGCATGCCAACCGGGGAGCTGTTTTTT. Protein sequence: CASMPTGELFF. Supplemented by reference TRBV7-9 and TRBJ2-2, the full variable domain reads DTGVSQNPRHKITKRGQNVTFRCDPISEHNRLYWYRQTLGQGPEFLTYFQNEAQLEKSRLLSDRFSAERPKGSFSTLEIQRTEQGDSAMYLCASMPTGELFFGEGSRLTVL.

The rearrangement links TRBV13 to TRBJ1-4, with D hard to call. The CDR3 sequence is 13 residues long. The germline CDR1 and CDR2 sequences are PRHDT and FYEKMQ (reference sequence). Trimming left V 0 bases short and J 8 bases short, with 7 bases between. The CDR3 reads CASSLGVGEKLFF. The CDR3 DNA reads TGTGCCAGCAGCTTAGGCGTAGGCGAAAAACTGTTTTTT.